The rows below give T cell receptor beta chains drawn from one sample of a study of control samples from healthy donors and cancer patients. Profiled with immunoSEQ multiplex PCR; TCRdb holds only in-frame clones, not every one. The sample lists roughly 88,000 clones, 70% to 90% seen once, with roughly 19% in the top ten. The sample was blood. The receptors shown here come from a man aged 25 to 45 in good health. The CDR3 runs from the conserved cysteine through the conserved F or W. Each record gives: clone size, J gene, D gene, V gene, CDR3 protein, CDR3 DNA. A D gene is named only where the DNA matches it firmly. Clone sizes are given selectively: once, few, many, or a class where the clone is expanded.

abundance: once
j_gene: TRBJ2-6
d_gene: .
v_gene: TRBV12-5
CDR3aa: CASGLSSGANVLTF
CDR3nt: TGTGCTAGTGGTTTGAGCTCTGGGGCCAACGTCCTGACTTTC

abundance: .
j_gene: TRBJ1-4
d_gene: .
v_gene: TRBV5-6
CDR3aa: CASSRTGQGEKLFF
CDR3nt: TGTGCCAGCAGCCGAACGGGGCAGGGAGAAAAACTGTTTTTT

abundance: .
j_gene: TRBJ1-1
d_gene: TRBD1
v_gene: TRBV12-3/TRBV12-4
CDR3aa: CASSWTGGPEAFF
CDR3nt: TGTGCCAGCAGTTGGACAGGGGGTCCTGAAGCTTTCTTT

abundance: .
j_gene: TRBJ2-1
d_gene: TRBD2
v_gene: TRBV27
CDR3aa: CASSRPGTSGAKQFF
CDR3nt: TGTGCCAGCAGTCGCCCCGGGACTAGCGGGGCCAAGCAGTTCTTC

abundance: .
j_gene: TRBJ2-3
d_gene: .
v_gene: TRBV5-5
CDR3aa: CASSVTGFVDTQYF
CDR3nt: TGTGCCAGCAGCGTCACAGGGTTCGTAGATACGCAGTATTTT

abundance: once
j_gene: TRBJ1-2
d_gene: .
v_gene: TRBV6-6
CDR3aa: CASSSGYGYTF
CDR3nt: TGTGCCAGCAGTTCGGGCTATGGCTACACCTTC

abundance: once
j_gene: TRBJ2-5
d_gene: .
v_gene: TRBV12-3/TRBV12-4
CDR3aa: CASSFRGWETQYF
CDR3nt: TGTGCCAGCAGTTTTCGGGGTTGGGAGACCCAGTACTTC

abundance: few
j_gene: TRBJ2-7
d_gene: TRBD1
v_gene: TRBV24-1
CDR3aa: CATSDAGTGAYEQYF
CDR3nt: TGTGCCACCAGTGATGCCGGGACAGGGGCCTACGAGCAGTACTTC

abundance: .
j_gene: TRBJ1-6
d_gene: .
v_gene: TRBV7-9
CDR3aa: CASSLGQGDYNSPLHF
CDR3nt: TGTGCCAGCAGCCTTGGACAAGGAGACTATAATTCACCCCTCCACTTT

abundance: .
j_gene: TRBJ1-2
d_gene: .
v_gene: TRBV28
CDR3aa: CASSFGGNGYTF
CDR3nt: TGTGCCAGCAGTTTCGGGGGAAATGGCTACACCTTC

abundance: .
j_gene: TRBJ1-2
d_gene: .
v_gene: TRBV5-6
CDR3aa: CASSSEMTGANYGYTF
CDR3nt: TGTGCCAGCAGCTCCGAAATGACAGGAGCAAACTATGGCTACACCTTC

abundance: .
j_gene: TRBJ1-1
d_gene: TRBD1
v_gene: TRBV18
CDR3aa: CASSQRGQGYTEAFF
CDR3nt: TGTGCCAGCTCACAACGAGGACAGGGCTACACTGAAGCTTTCTTT

abundance: .
j_gene: TRBJ2-1
d_gene: .
v_gene: TRBV30
CDR3aa: CAWSVNSRYEQFF
CDR3nt: TGTGCCTGGAGTGTTAATTCGAGGTATGAGCAGTTCTTC

abundance: .
j_gene: TRBJ2-1
d_gene: .
v_gene: TRBV19
CDR3aa: CASSIGGNEQFF
CDR3nt: TGTGCCAGTAGTATAGGGGGAAATGAGCAGTTCTTC

abundance: .
j_gene: TRBJ2-7
d_gene: TRBD2
v_gene: TRBV18
CDR3aa: CASGLAGGTSYEQYF
CDR3nt: TGTGCCAGTGGACTAGCGGGGGGGACCTCCTACGAGCAGTACTTC

abundance: .
j_gene: TRBJ1-1
d_gene: .
v_gene: TRBV11-3
CDR3aa: CASSLVGGFRNTEAFF
CDR3nt: TGTGCCAGCAGCTTGGTGGGGGGCTTTAGGAACACTGAAGCTTTCTTT

abundance: .
j_gene: TRBJ2-6
d_gene: .
v_gene: TRBV7-8
CDR3aa: CASSLSNSGANVLTF
CDR3nt: TGTGCCAGCAGCTTAAGCAACTCTGGGGCCAACGTCCTGACTTTC

abundance: once
j_gene: TRBJ1-1
d_gene: TRBD1
v_gene: TRBV5-1
CDR3aa: CASSRTGTGTTEAFF
CDR3nt: TGCGCCAGCAGCCGAACCGGGACAGGGACCACTGAAGCTTTCTTT

abundance: .
j_gene: TRBJ1-6
d_gene: .
v_gene: TRBV3-1/TRBV3-2
CDR3aa: CASSQDRSSPLHF
CDR3nt: TGTGCCAGCAGCCAAGACAGGTCTTCACCCCTCCACTTT

abundance: .
j_gene: TRBJ1-6
d_gene: .
v_gene: TRBV2
CDR3aa: CASSELRGAGSPLHF
CDR3nt: TGTGCCAGCAGTGAACTACGGGGGGCTGGGTCACCCCTCCACTTT

abundance: .
j_gene: TRBJ2-1
d_gene: TRBD2
v_gene: TRBV2
CDR3aa: CASRGGDNEQFF
CDR3nt: TGTGCCAGCAGGGGGGGGGACAATGAGCAGTTCTTC

abundance: .
j_gene: TRBJ2-7
d_gene: TRBD2
v_gene: TRBV10-3
CDR3aa: CAISEAVAGRSSYEQYF
CDR3nt: TGTGCCATCAGTGAGGCGGTAGCGGGAAGGAGCTCCTACGAGCAGTACTTC

abundance: .
j_gene: TRBJ2-6
d_gene: .
v_gene: TRBV5-1
CDR3aa: CASSFQGGSKSSGANVLTF
CDR3nt: TGCGCCAGCAGCTTTCAGGGTGGCAGTAAAAGCTCTGGGGCCAACGTCCTGACTTTC

abundance: .
j_gene: TRBJ1-1
d_gene: .
v_gene: TRBV19
CDR3aa: CASRGYRDLNTEAFF
CDR3nt: TGTGCCAGTAGGGGGTATAGGGATTTGAACACTGAAGCTTTCTTT

abundance: many
j_gene: TRBJ2-7
d_gene: TRBD1
v_gene: TRBV11-2
CDR3aa: CASSPGQGKYEQYF
CDR3nt: TGTGCCAGCAGCCCTGGACAGGGGAAATACGAGCAGTACTTC

abundance: .
j_gene: TRBJ2-2
d_gene: .
v_gene: TRBV7-3
CDR3aa: CASSWDRNTGELFF
CDR3nt: TGTGCCAGCAGCTGGGACCGGAACACCGGGGAGCTGTTTTTT

abundance: .
j_gene: TRBJ1-5
d_gene: TRBD1
v_gene: TRBV2
CDR3aa: CASRPQGRNQPQHF
CDR3nt: TGTGCCAGCAGGCCACAGGGGCGCAATCAGCCCCAGCATTTT

abundance: .
j_gene: TRBJ1-5
d_gene: .
v_gene: TRBV12-5
CDR3aa: CASAKNQPQHF
CDR3nt: TGTGCTAGTGCCAAGAATCAGCCCCAGCATTTT

abundance: .
j_gene: TRBJ1-1
d_gene: .
v_gene: TRBV25-1
CDR3aa: CASSAFGGTEAFF
CDR3nt: TGTGCCAGCAGTGCATTCGGGGGAACTGAAGCTTTCTTT

abundance: .
j_gene: TRBJ2-7
d_gene: .
v_gene: TRBV11-3
CDR3aa: CASSLGGESYEQYF
CDR3nt: TGTGCCAGCAGCTTAGGGGGAGAGTCCTACGAGCAGTACTTC

abundance: many
j_gene: TRBJ1-5
d_gene: .
v_gene: TRBV3-1/TRBV3-2
CDR3aa: CASSVQQPQHF
CDR3nt: TGTGCCAGCAGCGTTCAGCAGCCCCAGCATTTT

abundance: .
j_gene: TRBJ2-7
d_gene: TRBD2
v_gene: TRBV11-2
CDR3aa: CASSLAGGRYEQYF
CDR3nt: TGTGCCAGCAGCTTAGCGGGGGGGCGCTACGAGCAGTACTTC

abundance: .
j_gene: TRBJ1-2
d_gene: .
v_gene: TRBV29-1
CDR3aa: CSVFVDFRNGYTF
CDR3nt: TGCAGCGTTTTCGTGGACTTTCGGAATGGCTACACCTTC

abundance: .
j_gene: TRBJ2-5
d_gene: .
v_gene: TRBV30
CDR3aa: CAWSRWGSYQETQYF
CDR3nt: TGTGCCTGGAGTAGGTGGGGCTCGTACCAAGAGACCCAGTACTTC

abundance: .
j_gene: TRBJ1-2
d_gene: .
v_gene: TRBV28
CDR3aa: CASSEPATAQSGYTF
CDR3nt: TGTGCCAGCAGTGAACCAGCGACAGCCCAGTCAGGCTACACCTTC

abundance: few
j_gene: TRBJ2-1
d_gene: .
v_gene: TRBV5-1
CDR3aa: CASSLRQTIRVEQFF
CDR3nt: TGCGCCAGCAGCTTGAGACAAACTATTCGGGTTGAGCAGTTCTTC

abundance: .
j_gene: TRBJ2-4
d_gene: TRBD2
v_gene: TRBV7-8
CDR3aa: CASSLGGTKNIQYF
CDR3nt: TGTGCCAGCAGCTTGGGAGGGACCAAAAACATTCAGTACTTC